What follows are 7 T cell receptor beta chains derived from one specimen sequenced in a study of blood T cell repertoires in COVID-19. Assay used: immunoSEQ multiplex PCR; TCRdb lists only in-frame clones, some missing. The data contain around 230,000 clones, around 84% of them seen just once; the ten biggest clones take up roughly 10%. Material for sequencing was peripheral blood. The receptors shown here come from a man aged 45-65 years with COVID-19, enrolled during active disease.

This chain joins TRBV4-1 and TRBJ2-7; 7 bases align to TRBD1. V trimming: 5 bases; J trimming: 7 bases; junction bases outside the gene matches: 17. In germline, CDR1 is MGHRA, CDR2 YSYEKL. This CDR3 contains 16 residues. The CDR3 DNA is TGCGCCAGCAGCACGACAGGGCAGGATGCCAGTGAAGAGCAGTACTTC. Protein sequence: CASSTTGQDASEEQYF.

This clone was seen a handful of times. The rearrangement links TRBV7-9 to TRBJ1-2; 7 bases are shared with TRBD1. There are 14 residues in the CDR3. CDR1 is SEHNR, CDR2 FQNEAQ, per germline (reference sequence). J gave up 3 bases and V 3 bases, and 4 bases lay outside the gene matches. CDR3 DNA sequence: TGTGCCAGCAGCTTCGACAGGGCAGACTATGGCTACACCTTC. Its protein product is CASSFDRADYGYTF.

The chain recombines TRBV4-1 with TRBJ1-3; unclear D gene. CDR1 is MGHRA and CDR2 is YSYEKL in the germline V gene. V was cut by 4 bases and J by 0 bases, with 13 bases left in between. This CDR3 is built from 16 residues. Here the CDR3 DNA reads TGCGCCAGCAGCCTGGGAGTACCGCGCTCTGGAAACACCATATATTTT. Residues: CASSLGVPRSGNTIYF.

The J gene is TRBJ2-7, the V gene TRBV7-9, with TRBD1 identical over 8 bases. V was pared by 6 bases and J by 0 bases, with 7 bases of the junction left unmatched. The CDR3 runs 15 residues. Germline CDR1 SEHNR, CDR2 FQNEAQ (reference sequence). The CDR3 spells CASSLRGTGSYEQYF. The CDR3 DNA is TGTGCCAGCAGTCTCAGGGGGACAGGCTCCTACGAGCAGTACTTC.

The chain has TRBV4-2 and TRBJ2-5, with 10 bases that match TRBD1. Germline-derived CDR1 and CDR2 are LGHNA and YNFKEQ. This CDR3 contains 15 residues. V shed 5 bases and J 2 bases; nucleotides not matched to a gene: 5. The CDR3 is CASSDRDRGQETQYF. For the CDR3, the DNA is TGTGCCAGCAGCGACCGGGACAGGGGACAAGAGACCCAGTACTTC.

The chain uses TRBV7-8 and TRBJ2-3, with 7 bases that match TRBD1. Germline V gives CDR1 SGHVS, CDR2 FQNEAQ. V was clipped by 5 bases and J by 7 bases; unmatched bases: 15. This CDR3 region has 16 residues. As DNA, the CDR3 is TGTGCCAGCAGCCCAGGTGACAGGGTGGCAAGAAATACGCAGTATTTT. It translates to CASSPGDRVARNTQYF.

The genes are TRBV5-1 and TRBJ2-5, with 8 bases identical to TRBD1. With 5 bases clipped from V and 3 bases from J, the junction kept 12 bases outside the gene matches. Germline loops: CDR1 SGHRS, CDR2 YFSETQ. The CDR3 spans 16 residues. The CDR3 DNA sequence: TGCGCCAGCAGAGGACAGGGCTCCCATTGGAAAGAGACCCAGTACTTC. It is translated as CASRGQGSHWKETQYF.